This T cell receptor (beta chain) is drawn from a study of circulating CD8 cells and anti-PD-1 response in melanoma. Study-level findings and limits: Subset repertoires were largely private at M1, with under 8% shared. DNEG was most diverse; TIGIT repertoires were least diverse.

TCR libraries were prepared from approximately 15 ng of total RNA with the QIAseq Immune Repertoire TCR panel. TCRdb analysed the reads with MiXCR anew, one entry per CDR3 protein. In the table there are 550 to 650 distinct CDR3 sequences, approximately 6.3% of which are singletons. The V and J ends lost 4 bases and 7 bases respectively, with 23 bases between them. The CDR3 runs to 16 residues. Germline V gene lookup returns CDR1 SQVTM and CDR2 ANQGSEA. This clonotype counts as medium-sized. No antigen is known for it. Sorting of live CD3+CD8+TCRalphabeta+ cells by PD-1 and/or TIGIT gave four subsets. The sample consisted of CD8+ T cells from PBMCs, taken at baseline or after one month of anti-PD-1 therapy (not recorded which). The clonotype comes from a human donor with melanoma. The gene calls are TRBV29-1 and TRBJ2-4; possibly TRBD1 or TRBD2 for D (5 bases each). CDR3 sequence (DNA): TGCAGCGTTGTTGCCTCACGAGGGGCCCACCGGAACATTCAGTACTTC. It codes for CSVVASRGAHRNIQYF.